This TCR beta chain was sequenced during a study of molecular identifiers for immune sequencing clone quantification. Details on this clonotype: Just one base apart from a much larger clone, this may be a read error.

Germline V lookup: CDR1 LNHNV, CDR2 YYDKDF (reference sequence). The CDR3 spans 17 residues. Previously described methods and listed TCR primers were used for bulk TCR libraries. TCRdb re-called the PCR reads with MiXCR, one entry per CDR3 protein. The table includes 250,000 to 350,000 distinct CDR3 sequences, around 21% detected once. This clonotype was obtained from a human donor in good health. Some libraries in this study had Jurkat cell RNA spiked in. The specimen sequenced was naive CD8+ T cells from blood, with Jurkat cell RNA spiked in. This sample's subset: FACS-sorted CD8+CD4-CCR7+CD45RA+ naive T cells. V is TRBV15 and J is TRBJ2-5; 12 nucleotides match TRBD2. The CDR3 sequence is CTTSTIHLLAGGETQYF. The CDR3 bases are TGTACCACCAGCACAATCCACCTGCTAGCGGGGGGGGAGACCCAGTACTTC.